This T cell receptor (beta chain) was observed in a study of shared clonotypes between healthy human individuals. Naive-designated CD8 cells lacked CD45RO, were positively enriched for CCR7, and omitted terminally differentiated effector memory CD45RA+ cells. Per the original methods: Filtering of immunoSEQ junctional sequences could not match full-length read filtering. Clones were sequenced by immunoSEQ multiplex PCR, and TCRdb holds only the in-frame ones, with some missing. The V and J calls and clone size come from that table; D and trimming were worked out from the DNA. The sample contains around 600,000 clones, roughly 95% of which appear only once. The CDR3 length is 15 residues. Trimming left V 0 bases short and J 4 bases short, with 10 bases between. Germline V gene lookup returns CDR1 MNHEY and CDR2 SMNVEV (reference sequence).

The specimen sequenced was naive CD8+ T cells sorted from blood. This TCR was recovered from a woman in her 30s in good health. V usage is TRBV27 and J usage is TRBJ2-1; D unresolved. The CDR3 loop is CASSLSGEGYNEQFF. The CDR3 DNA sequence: TGTGCCAGCAGTTTATCTGGCGAAGGGTACAATGAGCAGTTCTTC.